This T cell receptor beta chain was recorded in a study of response to subunit inactivated influenza vaccine. General study findings and limits: Authors suggested that a seasonal influenza vaccination recruits few new T cells each time.

In germline, CDR1 is LGHDT, CDR2 YNNKEL (reference sequence). The CDR3 has 14 amino acids. The V end lost 3 bases, the J end lost 2 bases, and 10 bases lay between the germline ends. TCRdb recomputed calls from the RT-PCR reads with MiXCR, one row per CDR3 protein. There are 450,000 to 700,000 distinct CDR3 sequences in the sample; around 15% occur only once, and around 10% lies in the top ten. This clonotype was detected only a few times. Its cognate antigen is unknown. The sample was PBMCs from blood, taken roughly 12 days after vaccination. The chain links TRBV3-1 to TRBJ2-5; D call uncertain. The sequence was collected from a man aged 50 or older who received an inactivated influenza vaccine. The CDR3 sequence: CASSHPPEQETQYF. CDR3 DNA: TGTGCCAGCAGCCACCCCCCAGAACAAGAGACCCAGTACTTC.